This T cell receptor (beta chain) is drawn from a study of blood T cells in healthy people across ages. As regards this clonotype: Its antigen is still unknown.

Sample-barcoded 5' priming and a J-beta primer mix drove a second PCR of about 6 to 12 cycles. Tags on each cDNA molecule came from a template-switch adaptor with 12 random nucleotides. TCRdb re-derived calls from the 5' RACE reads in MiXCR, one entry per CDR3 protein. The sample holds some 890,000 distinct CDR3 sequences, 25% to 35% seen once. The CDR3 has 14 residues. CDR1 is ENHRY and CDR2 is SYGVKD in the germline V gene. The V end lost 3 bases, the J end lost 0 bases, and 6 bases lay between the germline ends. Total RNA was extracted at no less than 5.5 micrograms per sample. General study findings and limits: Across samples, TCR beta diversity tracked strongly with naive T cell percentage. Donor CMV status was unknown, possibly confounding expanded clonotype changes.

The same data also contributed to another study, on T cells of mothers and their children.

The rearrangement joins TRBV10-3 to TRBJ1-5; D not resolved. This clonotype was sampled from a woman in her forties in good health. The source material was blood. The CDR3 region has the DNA TGTGCCATCAGTGATCGCTATAGCAATCAGCCCCAGCATTTT. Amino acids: CAISDRYSNQPQHF.